This T cell receptor beta chain is from a study of T cells in Graves' hyperthyroidism and ophthalmopathy. Researchers took RNA transcripts and amplified the TCR beta CDR3 regions from them. RT-PCR in the first round (using the HTBI primer set) targeted the TCR CDR3. In TCRdb, the multiplex PCR reads were re-called with MiXCR into one record per CDR3 protein. The sample lists some 560,000 distinct CDR3 sequences, 14% occurring once. This clonotype was counted at least ten times. Germline V gives CDR1 MNHEY, CDR2 SMNVEV (reference sequence). There are 11 residues in the CDR3. V dropped 7 bases and J dropped 4 bases, with 7 bases sitting between them.

The specimen sequenced was blood. This clonotype originated in a woman between 40 and 50 years old with Graves' hyperthyroidism. This sequence joins TRBV27 and TRBJ2-5; D call uncertain. Here the CDR3 DNA reads TGTGCCAGCATCCTACGAGAGACCCAGTACTTC. It yields the protein CASILRETQYF.